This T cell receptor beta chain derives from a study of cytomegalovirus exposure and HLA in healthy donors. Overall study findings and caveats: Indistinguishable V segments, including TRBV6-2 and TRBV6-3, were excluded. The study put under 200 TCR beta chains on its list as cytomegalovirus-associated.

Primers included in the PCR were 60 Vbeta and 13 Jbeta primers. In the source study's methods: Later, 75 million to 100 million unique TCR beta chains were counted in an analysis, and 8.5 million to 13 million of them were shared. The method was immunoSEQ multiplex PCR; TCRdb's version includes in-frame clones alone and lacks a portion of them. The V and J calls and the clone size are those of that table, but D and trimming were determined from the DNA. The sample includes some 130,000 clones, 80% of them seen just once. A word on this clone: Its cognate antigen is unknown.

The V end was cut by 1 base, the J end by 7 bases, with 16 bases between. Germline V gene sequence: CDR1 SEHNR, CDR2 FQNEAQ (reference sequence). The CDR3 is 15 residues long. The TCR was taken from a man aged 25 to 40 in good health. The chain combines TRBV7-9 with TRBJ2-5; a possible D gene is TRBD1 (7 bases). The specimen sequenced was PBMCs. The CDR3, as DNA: TGTGCCAGCAGCTTAGGGGGACAGACCGGGGGGACCCAGTACTTC. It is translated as CASSLGGQTGGTQYF.